A single sample is the source of the 11 T cell receptor beta chains below, sequenced in a study of shared clonotypes between healthy human individuals (TCRdb year 2020). The receptor library was made with the immunoSEQ multiplex PCR assay. Here the immuneACCESS table is served through TCRdb, limited to in-frame sequences with V and J called. Missing clones are a known gap in these copies; in checked studies unresolved V genes cover under half, and the rest lacks a known reason. The sample records some 1,600,000 clones, around 98% of which are singletons. The ten largest clones take up roughly 0.42% of the sample. Sequencing was done on a sample of naive CD4+ T cells sorted from blood. The cell subset or site tag for this specimen amounts to: CD45RA+ positively selected. The receptors stem from a man younger than 45 in good health.

V gene TRBV28 combines with J gene TRBJ2-7; 9 positions match TRBD2. Germline loops: CDR1 MDHEN, CDR2 SYDVKM. The CDR3 runs to 13 residues. With 8 bases clipped from V and 0 bases from J, the junction kept 2 bases outside the gene matches. In DNA, the CDR3 is TGTGCCAGCCTTAGCGGGAGCTCCTACGAGCAGTACTTC. Translating it yields CASLSGSSYEQYF.

The gene calls are TRBV7-9 and TRBJ2-1, with D maybe TRBD1 (6 bases). Trimming removed 6 bases from V and 1 base from J, with 10 bases in between. Germline-derived CDR1 and CDR2 are SEHNR and FQNEAQ (reference sequence). This CDR3 contains 14 residues. The CDR3 bases are TGTGCCAGCAGATCACAGGGATCCTACAATGAGCAGTTCTTC. It encodes CASRSQGSYNEQFF.

The rearrangement links TRBV4-2 to TRBJ2-3; tentative D call: TRBD2 (5 bases). The CDR3 is made up of 16 amino acids. CDR1 is LGHNA and CDR2 is YNFKEQ in the germline V gene. V was pared by 0 bases and J by 3 bases, with 13 bases between. In nucleotides, the CDR3 is TGTGCCAGCAGCCAAGATGAGGGTCGCCGGACAGATACGCAGTATTTT. Protein product: CASSQDEGRRTDTQYF.

This chain joins TRBV5-1 and TRBJ1-2; the D is unclear. Trimming took 5 bases from V and 3 from J, leaving 5 bases between them. The CDR3 has 11 amino acids. CDR1 is SGHRS, CDR2 YFSETQ, per germline. The CDR3 DNA reads as TGCGCCAGCAGACGGGACTATGGCTACACCTTC. Residues: CASRRDYGYTF.

The rearrangement uses TRBV5-1 and TRBJ2-5; no reliable D call. This CDR3 region has 14 residues. CDR1 is SGHRS and CDR2 is YFSETQ in the germline V gene. Trimming removed 3 bases at V and 0 bases at J, with 9 bases between. The CDR3 is CASSYGTYQETQYF. The CDR3 nucleotides are TGCGCCAGCAGCTATGGAACCTACCAAGAGACCCAGTACTTC.

The chain links TRBV11-2 to TRBJ2-7; 8 bases are shared with TRBD1. The J segment lost 8 bases and the V segment lost 5 bases, leaving 14 bases of the junction unmatched. The germline V gene has CDR1 SGHAT and CDR2 FQNNGV. The CDR3 sequence is 15 residues long. CDR3 bases: TGTGCCAGCAGCCCCTGGGACAGGTTCACCGGGAAGCAGTACTTC. Its translation is CASSPWDRFTGKQYF.

The rearrangement joins TRBV7-9 to TRBJ1-2; 10 bases map to TRBD1. The J segment lost 7 bases and the V segment lost 4 bases, leaving 6 bases of the junction unmatched. Germline assignment: CDR1 SEHNR and CDR2 FQNEAQ (reference sequence). This CDR3 has 14 residues. CDR3 sequence reads: CASSSGQGNGGYTF. The CDR3 DNA reads as TGTGCCAGCAGCTCGGGACAGGGGAACGGTGGCTACACCTTC.

The V and J genes are TRBV6-5 and TRBJ2-7, with D possibly TRBD2 on 6 matching bases. The CDR3 covers 14 residues. The V end lost 10 bases, the J end lost 4 bases, and 20 bases lay between the germline ends. Germline lookup yields CDR1 MNHEY and CDR2 SVGAGI. The DNA of the CDR3 is TGTGCCACCCTAGGGGACTCCCGGGGATACGAGCAGTACTTC. It specifies CATLGDSRGYEQYF.

This clone was picked up one time. The chain joins TRBV19 to TRBJ1-1; 7 bases map to TRBD1. V was clipped by 5 bases and J by 5 bases; unmatched bases: 11. This CDR3 is built from 15 residues. Germline V gene data show CDR1 as LNHDA and CDR2 as SQIVND (reference sequence). The CDR3 here is CASSANRGFGTEAFF. The CDR3 nucleotides read TGTGCCAGTAGTGCAAACAGGGGTTTCGGGACTGAAGCTTTCTTT.

CDR3 sequence: CASSETSGDTQYF. Written as DNA, the CDR3 is TGTGCCAGCAGCGAGACTAGCGGTGATACGCAGTATTTT. This rearrangement joins TRBV9 to TRBJ2-3, with 9 bases aligning to TRBD2. The CDR3 has 13 amino acids. The germline CDR1 and CDR2 sequences are SGDLS and YYNGEE. Germline trimming cut 3 bases from V and 6 bases from J; bases unmatched to any gene: 2.

The rearrangement uses TRBV27 and TRBJ2-7; TRBD1 might be the D (6 bases). This CDR3 spans 13 amino acids. The V gene lost 8 bases and the J gene lost 0 bases, with 11 bases spanning the gap. The germline gives CDR1 MNHEY, CDR2 SMNVEV (reference sequence). CDR3 region: CASSRGGSYEQYF. Written as DNA, the CDR3 is TGTGCCAGCTCCAGAGGGGGCTCCTACGAGCAGTACTTC.